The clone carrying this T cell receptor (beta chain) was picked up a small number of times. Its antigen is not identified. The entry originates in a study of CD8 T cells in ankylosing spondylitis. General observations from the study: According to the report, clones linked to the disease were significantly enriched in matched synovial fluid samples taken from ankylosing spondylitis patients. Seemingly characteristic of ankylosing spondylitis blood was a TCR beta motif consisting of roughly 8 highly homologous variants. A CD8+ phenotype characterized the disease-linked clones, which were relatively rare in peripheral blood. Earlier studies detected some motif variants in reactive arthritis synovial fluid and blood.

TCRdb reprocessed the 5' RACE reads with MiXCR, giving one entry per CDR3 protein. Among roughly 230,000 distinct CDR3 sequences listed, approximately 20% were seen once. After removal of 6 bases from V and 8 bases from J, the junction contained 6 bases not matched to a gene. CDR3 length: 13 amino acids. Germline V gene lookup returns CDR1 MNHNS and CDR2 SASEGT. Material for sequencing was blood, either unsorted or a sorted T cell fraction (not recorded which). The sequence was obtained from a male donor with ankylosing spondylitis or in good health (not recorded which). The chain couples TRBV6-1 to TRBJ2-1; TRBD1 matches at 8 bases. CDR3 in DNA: TGTGCCAGCAGCCAGACAGGGGTGGATGAGCAGTTCTTC. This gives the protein CASSQTGVDEQFF.